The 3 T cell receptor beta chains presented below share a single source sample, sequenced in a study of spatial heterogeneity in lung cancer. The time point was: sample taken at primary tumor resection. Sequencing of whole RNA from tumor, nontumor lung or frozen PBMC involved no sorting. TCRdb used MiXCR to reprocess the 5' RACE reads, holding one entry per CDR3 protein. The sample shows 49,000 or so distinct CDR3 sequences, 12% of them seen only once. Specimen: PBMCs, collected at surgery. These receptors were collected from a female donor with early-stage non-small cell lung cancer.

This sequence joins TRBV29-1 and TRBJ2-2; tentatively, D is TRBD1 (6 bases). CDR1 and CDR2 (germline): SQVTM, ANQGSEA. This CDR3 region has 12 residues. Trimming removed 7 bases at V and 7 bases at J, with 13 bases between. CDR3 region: CSATGGVGELFF. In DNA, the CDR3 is TGCAGCGCAACTGGGGGCGTCGGGGAGCTGTTTTTT.

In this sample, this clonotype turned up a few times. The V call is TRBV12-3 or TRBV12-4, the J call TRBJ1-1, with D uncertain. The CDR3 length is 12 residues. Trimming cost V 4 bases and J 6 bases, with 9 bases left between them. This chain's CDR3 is CASSWLASEAFF. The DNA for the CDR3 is TGTGCCAGCAGTTGGCTGGCCTCTGAAGCTTTCTTT.

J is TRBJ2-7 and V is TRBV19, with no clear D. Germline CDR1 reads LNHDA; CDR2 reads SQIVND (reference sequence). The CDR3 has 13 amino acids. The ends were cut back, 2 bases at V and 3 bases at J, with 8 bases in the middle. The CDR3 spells CASSILKDYEQYF. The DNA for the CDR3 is TGTGCCAGTAGTATATTAAAAGACTACGAGCAGTACTTC. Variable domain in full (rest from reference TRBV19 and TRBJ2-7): DGGITQSPKYLFRKEGQNVTLSCEQNLNHDAMYWYRQDPGQGLRLIYYSQIVNDFQKGDIAEGYSVSREKKESFPLTVTSAQKNPTAFYLCASSILKDYEQYFGPGTRLTVT.